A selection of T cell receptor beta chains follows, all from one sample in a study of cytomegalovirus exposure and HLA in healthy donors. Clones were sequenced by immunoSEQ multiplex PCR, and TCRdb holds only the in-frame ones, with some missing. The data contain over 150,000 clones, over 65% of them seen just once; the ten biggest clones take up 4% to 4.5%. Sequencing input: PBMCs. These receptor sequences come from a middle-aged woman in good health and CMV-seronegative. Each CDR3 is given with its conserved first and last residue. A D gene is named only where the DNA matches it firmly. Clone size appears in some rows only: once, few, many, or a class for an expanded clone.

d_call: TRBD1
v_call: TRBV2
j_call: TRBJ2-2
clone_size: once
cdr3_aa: CASSADRVVTGELFF
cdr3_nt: TGTGCCAGCAGTGCTGACAGGGTCGTCACCGGGGAGCTGTTTTTT

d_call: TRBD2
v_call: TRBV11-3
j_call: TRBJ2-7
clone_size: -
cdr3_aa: CASSLDLRLAGGEQYF
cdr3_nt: TGTGCCAGCAGCTTAGATCTCCGACTAGCGGGGGGCGAGCAGTACTTC

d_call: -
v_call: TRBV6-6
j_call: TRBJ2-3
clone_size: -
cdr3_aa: CASSFRQSTDTQYF
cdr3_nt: TGTGCCAGCAGTTTTCGACAGAGCACAGATACGCAGTATTTT

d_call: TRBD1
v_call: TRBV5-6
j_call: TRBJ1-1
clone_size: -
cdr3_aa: CASSWGTGWNTEAFF
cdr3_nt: TGTGCCAGCAGCTGGGGGACAGGGTGGAACACTGAAGCTTTCTTT

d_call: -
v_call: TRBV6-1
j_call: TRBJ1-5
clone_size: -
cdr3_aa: CASSERRQAAGPQHF
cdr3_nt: TGTGCCAGCAGTGAAAGACGACAGGCGGCGGGGCCCCAGCATTTT

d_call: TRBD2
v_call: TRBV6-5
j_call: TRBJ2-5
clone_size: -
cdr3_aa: CASSYTRREVGEQYF
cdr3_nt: TGTGCCAGCAGTTACACTAGGCGGGAGGTTGGTGAGCAGTACTTC

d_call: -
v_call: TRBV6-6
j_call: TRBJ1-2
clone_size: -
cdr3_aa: CASSYGPGGKTF
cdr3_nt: TGTGCCAGCAGTTACGGTCCGGGGGGCAAGACCTTC

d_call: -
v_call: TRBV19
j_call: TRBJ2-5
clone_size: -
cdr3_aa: CASSSIQLTRETQYF
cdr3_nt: TGTGCCAGTAGCTCAATACAGTTGACGCGTGAGACCCAGTACTTC

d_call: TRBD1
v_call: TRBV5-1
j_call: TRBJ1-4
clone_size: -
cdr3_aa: CASRRRQGDEKLFF
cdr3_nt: TGCGCCAGCAGACGTCGACAGGGGGATGAAAAACTGTTTTTT

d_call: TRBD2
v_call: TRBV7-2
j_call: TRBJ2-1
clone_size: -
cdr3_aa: CASSQDSGSINEQFF
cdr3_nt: TGTGCCAGCAGCCAGGACAGCGGGAGTATCAATGAGCAGTTCTTC

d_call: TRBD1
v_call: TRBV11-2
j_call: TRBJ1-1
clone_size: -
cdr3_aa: CASSPRTGMNTEAFF
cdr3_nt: TGTGCCAGCAGCCCAAGGACAGGGATGAACACTGAAGCTTTCTTT

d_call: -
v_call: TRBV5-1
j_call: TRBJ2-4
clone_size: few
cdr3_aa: CASSLGAGNGNIQYF
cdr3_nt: TGCGCCAGCAGCTTGGGAGCGGGTAATGGGAACATTCAGTACTTC

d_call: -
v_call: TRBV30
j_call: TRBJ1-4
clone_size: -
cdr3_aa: CAWSQLAGNEKLFF
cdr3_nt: TGTGCCTGGAGCCAGCTAGCGGGTAATGAAAAACTGTTTTTT

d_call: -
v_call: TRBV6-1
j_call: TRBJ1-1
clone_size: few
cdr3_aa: CASSDRGMNTEAFF
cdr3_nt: TGTGCCAGCAGTGACAGGGGAATGAACACTGAAGCTTTCTTT

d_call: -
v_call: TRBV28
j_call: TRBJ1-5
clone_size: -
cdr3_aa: CASMVYSGAQHF
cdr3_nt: TGTGCCAGCATGGTCTATTCAGGGGCCCAGCATTTT

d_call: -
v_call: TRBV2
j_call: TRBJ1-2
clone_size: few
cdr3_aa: CASKTGSRTGNYGYTF
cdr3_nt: TGTGCCAGCAAGACTGGTTCTCGGACTGGTAACTATGGCTACACCTTC